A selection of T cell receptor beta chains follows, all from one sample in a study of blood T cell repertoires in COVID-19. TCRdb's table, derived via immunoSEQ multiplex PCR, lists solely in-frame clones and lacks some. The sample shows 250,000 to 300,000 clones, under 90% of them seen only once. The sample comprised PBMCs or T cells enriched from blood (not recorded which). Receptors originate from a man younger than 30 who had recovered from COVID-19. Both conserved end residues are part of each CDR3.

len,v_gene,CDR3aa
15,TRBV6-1,CASSEAPGELYEQYF
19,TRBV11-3,CASSARTGPGSYSYNEQFF
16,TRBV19,CASNTGVGTNTGELFF
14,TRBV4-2,CASSQGQSFDEQYF
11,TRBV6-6,CASSYVAEAFF
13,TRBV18,CASSPGHTYEQYF
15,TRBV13,CASSLGGSGRYGYTF
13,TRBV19,CASSIGSGGELFF
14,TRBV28,CASSPDRGLYGYTF
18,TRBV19,CASSIVPGQGLVDYGYTF
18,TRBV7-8,CASSPRVDRGRGQETQYF
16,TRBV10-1,CASSDNRDGLNTEAFF
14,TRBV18,CASSLSGGGNEQYF
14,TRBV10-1,CASSPGQVLYEQFF
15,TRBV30,CAWSVRGSFSGEQYF
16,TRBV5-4,CASSAKQGTSTDTQYF
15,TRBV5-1,CASSSGTSVADTQYF
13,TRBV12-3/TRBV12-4,CASSLGSQETQYF
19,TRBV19,CASSMVSGTSGGAAHEQFF
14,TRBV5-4,CASSLPDRDFEAFF
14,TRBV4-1,CASSQGREIDTQYF
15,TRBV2,CASSAMGLGGNGYTF
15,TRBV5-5,CASSLLVLGGEKLFF
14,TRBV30,CAWSVSVFDSPLHF
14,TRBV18,CASSPGYTNEKLFF
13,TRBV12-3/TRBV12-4,CASSRRGPYEQYF
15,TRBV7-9,CASSHGTSASYEQYF
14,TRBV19,CASSMRGGNEKLFF
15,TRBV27,CASTLAGGSYNEQFF
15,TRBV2,CASSLGGAGNQPQHF
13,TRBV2,CASTRDLNTEAFF
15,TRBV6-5,CASSYDGLANSPLHF
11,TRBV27,CASSYQETQYF
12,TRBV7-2,CASRHRDTEAFF
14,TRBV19,CASSYLGGHETQYF
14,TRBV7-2,CASSTGQRNQPQHF
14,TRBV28,CASLTSGRGETQYF
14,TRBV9,CASSPRQGNYGYTF
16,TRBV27,CASTITRDRGLREQFF
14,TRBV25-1,CASRREGNTGELFF
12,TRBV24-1,CATGSATDTQYF
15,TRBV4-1,CASSQVATSSYEQYF
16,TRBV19,CASSIPGSRSLYEQYF
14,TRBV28,CASSRAGATYGYTF
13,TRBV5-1,CASSFPSEDTQYF
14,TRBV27,CASSLQGSGRGYTF
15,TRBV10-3,CAISVPQAAYNEQFF
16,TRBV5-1,CASSRDFSSRTDTQYF
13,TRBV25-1,CASSEYNSAEAFF
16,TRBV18,CASSPQIRGGGQPQHF
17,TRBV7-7,CASSFLGASGGGETQYF
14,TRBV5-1,CASSLTGTGSGYTF
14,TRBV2,CASSWTGGEGEQYF
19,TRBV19,CASSRKGLAGTLKPHEQFF
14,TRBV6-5,CASSSPQGMGGYTF
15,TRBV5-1,CASSLAPGGRYEQYF